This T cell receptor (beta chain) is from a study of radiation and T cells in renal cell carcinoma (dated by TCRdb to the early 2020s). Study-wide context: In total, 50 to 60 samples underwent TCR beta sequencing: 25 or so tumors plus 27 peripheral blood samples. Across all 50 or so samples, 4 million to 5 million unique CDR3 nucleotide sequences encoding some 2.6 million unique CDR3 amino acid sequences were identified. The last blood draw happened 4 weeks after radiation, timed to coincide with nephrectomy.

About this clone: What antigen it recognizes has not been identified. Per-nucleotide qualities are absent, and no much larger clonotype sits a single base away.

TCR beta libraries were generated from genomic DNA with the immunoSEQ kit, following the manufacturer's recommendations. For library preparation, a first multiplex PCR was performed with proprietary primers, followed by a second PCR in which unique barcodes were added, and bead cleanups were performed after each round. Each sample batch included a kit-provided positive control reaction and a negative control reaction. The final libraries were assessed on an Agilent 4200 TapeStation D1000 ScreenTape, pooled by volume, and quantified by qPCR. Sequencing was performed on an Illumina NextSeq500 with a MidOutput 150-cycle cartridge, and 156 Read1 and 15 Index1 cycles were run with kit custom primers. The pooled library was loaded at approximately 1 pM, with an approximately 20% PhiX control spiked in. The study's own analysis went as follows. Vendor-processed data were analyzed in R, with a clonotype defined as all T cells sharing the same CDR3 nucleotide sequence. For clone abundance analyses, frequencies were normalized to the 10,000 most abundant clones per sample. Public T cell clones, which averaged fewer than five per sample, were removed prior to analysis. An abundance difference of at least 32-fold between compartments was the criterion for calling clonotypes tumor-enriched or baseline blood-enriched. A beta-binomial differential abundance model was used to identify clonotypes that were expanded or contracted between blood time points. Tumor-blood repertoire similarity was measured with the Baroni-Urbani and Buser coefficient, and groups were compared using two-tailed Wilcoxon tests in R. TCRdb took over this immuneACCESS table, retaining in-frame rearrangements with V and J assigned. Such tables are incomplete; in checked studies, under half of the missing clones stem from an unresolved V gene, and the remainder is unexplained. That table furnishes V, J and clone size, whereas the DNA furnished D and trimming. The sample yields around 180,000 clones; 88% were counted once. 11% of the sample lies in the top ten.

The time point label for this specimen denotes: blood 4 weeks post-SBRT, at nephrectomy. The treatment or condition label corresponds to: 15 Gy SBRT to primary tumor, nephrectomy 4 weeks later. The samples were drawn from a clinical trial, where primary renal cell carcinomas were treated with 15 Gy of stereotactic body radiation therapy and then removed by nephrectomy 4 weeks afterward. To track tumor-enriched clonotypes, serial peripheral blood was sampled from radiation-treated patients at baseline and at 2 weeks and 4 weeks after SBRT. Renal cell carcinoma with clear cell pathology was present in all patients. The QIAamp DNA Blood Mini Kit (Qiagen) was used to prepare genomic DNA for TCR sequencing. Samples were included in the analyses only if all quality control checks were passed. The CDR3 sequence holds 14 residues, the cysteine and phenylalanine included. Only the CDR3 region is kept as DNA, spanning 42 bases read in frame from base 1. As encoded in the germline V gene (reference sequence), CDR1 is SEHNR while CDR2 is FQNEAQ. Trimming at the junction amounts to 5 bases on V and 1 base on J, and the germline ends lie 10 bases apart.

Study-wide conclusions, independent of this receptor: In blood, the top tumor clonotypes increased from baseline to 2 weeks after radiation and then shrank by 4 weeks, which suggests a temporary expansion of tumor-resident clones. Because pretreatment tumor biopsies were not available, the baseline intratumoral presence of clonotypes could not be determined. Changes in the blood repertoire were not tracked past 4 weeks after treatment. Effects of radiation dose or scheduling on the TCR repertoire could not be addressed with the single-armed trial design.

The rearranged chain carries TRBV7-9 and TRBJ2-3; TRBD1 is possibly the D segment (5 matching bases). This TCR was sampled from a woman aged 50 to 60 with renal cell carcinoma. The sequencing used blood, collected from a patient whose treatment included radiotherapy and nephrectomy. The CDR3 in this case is CASSPATGTDTQYF. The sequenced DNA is TGTGCCAGCAGCCCCGCGACAGGCACAGATACGCAGTATTTT.